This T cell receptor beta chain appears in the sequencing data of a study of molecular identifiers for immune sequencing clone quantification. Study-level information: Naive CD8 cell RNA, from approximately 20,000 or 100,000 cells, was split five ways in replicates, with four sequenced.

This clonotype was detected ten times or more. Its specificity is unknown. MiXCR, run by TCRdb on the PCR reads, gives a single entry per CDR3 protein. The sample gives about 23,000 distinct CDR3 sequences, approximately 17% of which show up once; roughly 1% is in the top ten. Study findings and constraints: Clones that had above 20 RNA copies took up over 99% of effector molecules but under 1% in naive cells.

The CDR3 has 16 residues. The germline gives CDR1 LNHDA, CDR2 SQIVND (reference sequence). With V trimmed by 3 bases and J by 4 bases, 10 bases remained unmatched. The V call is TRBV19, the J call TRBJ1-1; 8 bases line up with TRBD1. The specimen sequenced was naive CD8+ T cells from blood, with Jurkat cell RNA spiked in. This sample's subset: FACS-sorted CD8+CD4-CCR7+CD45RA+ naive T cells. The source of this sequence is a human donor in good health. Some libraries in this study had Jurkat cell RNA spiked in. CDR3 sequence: CASSMGTRGQVTEAFF. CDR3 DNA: TGTGCCAGTAGTATGGGGACCAGGGGGCAGGTCACTGAAGCTTTCTTT.